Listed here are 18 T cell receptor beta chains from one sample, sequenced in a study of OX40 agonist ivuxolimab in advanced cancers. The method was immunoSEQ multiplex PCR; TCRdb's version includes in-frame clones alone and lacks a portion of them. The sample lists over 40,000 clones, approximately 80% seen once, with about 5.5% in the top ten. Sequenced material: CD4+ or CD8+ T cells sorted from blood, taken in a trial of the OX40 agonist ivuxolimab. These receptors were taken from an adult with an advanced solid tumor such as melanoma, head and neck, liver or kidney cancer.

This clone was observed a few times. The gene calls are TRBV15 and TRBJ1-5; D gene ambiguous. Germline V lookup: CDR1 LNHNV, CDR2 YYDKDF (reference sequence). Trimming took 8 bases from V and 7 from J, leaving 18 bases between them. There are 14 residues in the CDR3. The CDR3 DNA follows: TGTGCCACCGGACCAAGACGGAGCGGGCAGCCCCAGCATTTT. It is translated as CATGPRRSGQPQHF.

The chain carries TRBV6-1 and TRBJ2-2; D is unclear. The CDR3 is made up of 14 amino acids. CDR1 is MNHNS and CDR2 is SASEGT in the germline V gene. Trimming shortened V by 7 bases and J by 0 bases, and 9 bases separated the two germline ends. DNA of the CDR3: TGTGCCAGCAAGCAGGTCCCGAACACCGGGGAGCTGTTTTTT. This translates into CASKQVPNTGELFF.

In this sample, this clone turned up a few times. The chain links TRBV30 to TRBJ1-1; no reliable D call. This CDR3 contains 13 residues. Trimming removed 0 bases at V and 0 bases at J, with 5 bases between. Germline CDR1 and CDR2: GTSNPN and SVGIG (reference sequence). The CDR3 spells CAWSVIVNTEAFF. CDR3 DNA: TGTGCCTGGAGTGTAATAGTGAACACTGAAGCTTTCTTT.

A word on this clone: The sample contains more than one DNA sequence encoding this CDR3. CDR3 loop: CASSSGTAQGVGTSFF. CDR3 DNA: TGTGCCAGTAGTTCCGGAACAGCCCAGGGTGTGGGGACTTCTTTCTTT. The rearrangement joins TRBV19 to TRBJ1-1, with TRBD1 as a possible D gene (5 bases). Deletions cut 5 bases from V and 12 bases from J, with 28 bases between. CDR1 and CDR2 from the germline V gene are LNHDA and SQIVND (reference sequence). The CDR3 sequence is 16 residues long.

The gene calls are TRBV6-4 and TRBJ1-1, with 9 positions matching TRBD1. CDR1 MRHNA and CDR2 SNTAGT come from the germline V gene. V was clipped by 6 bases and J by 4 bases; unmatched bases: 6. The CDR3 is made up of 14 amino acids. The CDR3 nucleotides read TGTGCCAGCAGCTTGGACAGGGGTGGCACTGAAGCTTTCTTT. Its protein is CASSLDRGGTEAFF.

The CDR3 sequence: CASSLRVGWTEAFF. CDR3 in DNA: TGTGCCAGCAGCTTGAGGGTGGGGTGGACTGAAGCTTTCTTT. The chain is built from TRBV5-6 and TRBJ1-1; D gene unclear. Germline V gene lookup returns CDR1 SGHDT and CDR2 YYEEEE. There are 14 residues in the CDR3. V lost 1 base and J 5 bases, leaving 12 bases between the germline ends.

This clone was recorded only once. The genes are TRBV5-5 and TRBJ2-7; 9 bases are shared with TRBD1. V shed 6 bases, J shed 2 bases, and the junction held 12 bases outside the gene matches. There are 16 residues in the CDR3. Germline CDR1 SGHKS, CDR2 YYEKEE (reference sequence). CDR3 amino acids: CASIPGRDRVAYEQYF. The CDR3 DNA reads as TGTGCCAGCATCCCGGGACGGGACAGGGTTGCCTACGAGCAGTACTTC.

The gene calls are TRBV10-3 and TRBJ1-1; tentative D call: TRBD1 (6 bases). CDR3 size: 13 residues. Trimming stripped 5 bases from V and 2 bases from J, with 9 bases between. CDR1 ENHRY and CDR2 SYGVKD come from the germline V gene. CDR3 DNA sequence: TGTGCCATCAGTCGGGACACCAACACTGAAGCTTTCTTT. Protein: CAISRDTNTEAFF.

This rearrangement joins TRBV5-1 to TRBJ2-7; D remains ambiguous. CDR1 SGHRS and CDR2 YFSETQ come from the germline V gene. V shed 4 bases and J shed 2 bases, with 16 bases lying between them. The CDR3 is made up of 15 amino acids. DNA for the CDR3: TGCGCCAGCAGCCGACGGGCAGCCGTCCCCTACGAGCAGTACTTC. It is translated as CASSRRAAVPYEQYF.

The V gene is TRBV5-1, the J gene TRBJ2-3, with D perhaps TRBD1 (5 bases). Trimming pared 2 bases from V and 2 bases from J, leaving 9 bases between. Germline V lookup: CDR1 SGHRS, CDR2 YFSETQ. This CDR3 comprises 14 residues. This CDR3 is CASSLRTYTDTQYF. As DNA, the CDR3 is TGCGCCAGCAGCTTACGGACATACACAGATACGCAGTATTTT. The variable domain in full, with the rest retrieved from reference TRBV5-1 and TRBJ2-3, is KAGVTQTPRYLIKTRGQQVTLSCSPISGHRSVSWYQQTPGQGLQFLFEYFSETQRNKGNFPGRFSGRQFSNSRSEMNVSTLELGDSALYLCASSLRTYTDTQYFGPGTRLTVL.

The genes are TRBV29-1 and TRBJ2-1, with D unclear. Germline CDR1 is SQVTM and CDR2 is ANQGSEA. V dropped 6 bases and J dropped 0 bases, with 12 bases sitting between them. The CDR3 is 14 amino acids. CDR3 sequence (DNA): TGCAGCGTCTCCCTTCATAGCTCCTACAATGAGCAGTTCTTC. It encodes CSVSLHSSYNEQFF.

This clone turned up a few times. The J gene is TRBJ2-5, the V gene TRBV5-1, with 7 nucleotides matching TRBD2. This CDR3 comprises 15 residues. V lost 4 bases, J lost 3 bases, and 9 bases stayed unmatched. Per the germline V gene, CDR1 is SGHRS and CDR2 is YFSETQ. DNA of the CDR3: TGCGCCAGCAGCGTGGGTGGACTAGTGGAAGAGACCCAGTACTTC. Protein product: CASSVGGLVEETQYF.

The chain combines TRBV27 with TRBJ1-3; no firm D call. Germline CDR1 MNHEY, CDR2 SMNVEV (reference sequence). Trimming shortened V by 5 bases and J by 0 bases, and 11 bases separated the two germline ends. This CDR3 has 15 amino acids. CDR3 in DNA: TGTGCCAGCAGTGTCCGGGGAAGCTCTGGAAACACCATATATTTT. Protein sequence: CASSVRGSSGNTIYF.

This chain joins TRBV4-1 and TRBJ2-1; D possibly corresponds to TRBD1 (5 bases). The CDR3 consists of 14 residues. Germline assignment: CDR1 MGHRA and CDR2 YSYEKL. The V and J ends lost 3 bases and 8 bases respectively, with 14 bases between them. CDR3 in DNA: TGCGCCAGCAGCCAGATTGGGTGGGGCGATGAGCAGTTCTTC. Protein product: CASSQIGWGDEQFF.

The CDR3 bases are TGTGCCAGCAGTGAGGGAGGTAATTCCTACAATGAGCAGTTCTTC. This codes for CASSEGGNSYNEQFF. The rearrangement uses TRBV5-4 and TRBJ2-1; the D gene is possibly TRBD2 (6 bases). V was shortened by 5 bases and J by 1 base, with 13 bases between the two germline ends. This CDR3 is built from 15 residues. CDR1 and CDR2 from the germline V gene are SGHNT and YYREEE (reference sequence).

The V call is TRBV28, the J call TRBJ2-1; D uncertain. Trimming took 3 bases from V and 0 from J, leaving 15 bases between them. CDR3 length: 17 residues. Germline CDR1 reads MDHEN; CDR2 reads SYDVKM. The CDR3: CASSLAPWPSSYNEQFF. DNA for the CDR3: TGTGCCAGCAGTTTGGCCCCTTGGCCGAGCTCCTACAATGAGCAGTTCTTC.

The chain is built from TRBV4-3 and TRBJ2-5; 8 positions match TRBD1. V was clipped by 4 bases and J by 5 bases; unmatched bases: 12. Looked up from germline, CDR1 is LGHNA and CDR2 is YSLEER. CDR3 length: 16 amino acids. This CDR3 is CASSPVYGQGAETQYF. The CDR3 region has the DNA TGCGCCAGCAGCCCAGTCTATGGCCAGGGGGCTGAGACCCAGTACTTC.

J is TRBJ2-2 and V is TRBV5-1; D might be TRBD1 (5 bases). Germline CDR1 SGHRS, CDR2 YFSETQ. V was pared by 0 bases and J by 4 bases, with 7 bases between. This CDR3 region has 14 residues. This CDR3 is CASSLVTGTGELFF. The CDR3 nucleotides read TGCGCCAGCAGCTTGGTAACAGGCACCGGGGAGCTGTTTTTT.